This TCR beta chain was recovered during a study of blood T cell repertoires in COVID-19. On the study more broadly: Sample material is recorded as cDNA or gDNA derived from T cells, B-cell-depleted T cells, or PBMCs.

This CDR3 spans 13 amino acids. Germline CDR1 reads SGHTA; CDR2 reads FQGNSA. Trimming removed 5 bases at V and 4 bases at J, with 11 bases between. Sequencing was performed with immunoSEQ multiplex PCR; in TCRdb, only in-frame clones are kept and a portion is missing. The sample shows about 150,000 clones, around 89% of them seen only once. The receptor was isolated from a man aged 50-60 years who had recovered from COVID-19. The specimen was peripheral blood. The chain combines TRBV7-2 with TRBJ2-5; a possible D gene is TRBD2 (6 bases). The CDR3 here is CASSIGGGETQYF. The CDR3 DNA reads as TGTGCCAGCAGCATCGGGGGTGGAGAGACCCAGTACTTC.